One T cell receptor (beta chain) is described in this entry. Its antigen is unidentified. The source of the sample is a study of graft-versus-host responses after intestinal transplantation. The germline V gene encodes CDR1 SEHNR and CDR2 FQNEAQ (reference sequence). The trim removed 2 bases at V and 0 bases at J, leaving 4 bases unmatched. The CDR3 sequence is 16 residues long. Regarding the study as a whole: Early HvG declines after transplant were associated with peak circulating GvH clone levels.

Libraries were prepared by immunoSEQ multiplex PCR; TCRdb keeps only in-frame clonotypes and omits some of them. This sample has about 85,000 clones, with approximately 90% found just once. The TCR comes from a human donor who was the organ donor for an intestinal transplant. The specimen comprised unstimulated CD8+ T cells sorted from spleen or lymph node cells, sampled before transplant. V and J are TRBV7-9 and TRBJ1-5; 7 bases line up with TRBD1. DNA for the CDR3: TGTGCCAGCAGCTTAATCGCAGGGGGTAGCAATCAGCCCCAGCATTTT. This encodes CASSLIAGGSNQPQHF.